These T cell receptor beta chains were read from a single sample in a study of blood T cell repertoires in COVID-19. Assay used: immunoSEQ multiplex PCR; TCRdb lists only in-frame clones, some missing. Found here are more than 200,000 clones, more than 65% of them singletons; the top ten hold 6% to 9.5%. The sequenced sample consisted of peripheral blood. These receptors were obtained from a woman of 80 years or more with acute or convalescent COVID-19. The CDR3 runs from the conserved cysteine through the conserved F or W. A D gene is named only where the DNA matches it firmly. The size of a clone is reported for some rows only, either as once, few or many, or as a class for expanded clones.

J gene	D gene	V gene	clone size	CDR3 protein	CDR3 DNA
TRBJ2-6	-	TRBV30	-	CAWSVQGANVLTF	TGTGCCTGGAGTGTACAAGGGGCCAACGTCCTGACTTTC
TRBJ2-2	TRBD1	TRBV7-9	few	CASSSIQGQGGTGELFF	TGTGCCAGCAGCTCCATACAGGGACAGGGGGGAACCGGGGAGCTGTTTTTT
TRBJ2-1	-	TRBV27	-	CARRTSGAYNEQFF	TGTGCCAGGAGAACATCGGGAGCCTACAATGAGCAGTTCTTC
TRBJ1-5	-	TRBV19	-	CASSLQGMSNQPQHF	TGTGCCAGTAGTTTGCAGGGGATGAGCAATCAGCCCCAGCATTTT
TRBJ1-2	-	TRBV29-1	-	CSVDFGGRGYTF	TGCAGCGTTGATTTTGGGGGCAGAGGCTACACCTTC
TRBJ1-1	-	TRBV18	-	CASSPISQGGNTEAFF	TGTGCCAGCTCACCAATCTCACAGGGCGGGAACACTGAAGCTTTCTTT
TRBJ2-5	-	TRBV5-1	many	CASSLGNSRIQETQYF	TGCGCCAGCAGCCTGGGTAATTCCAGGATCCAAGAGACCCAGTACTTC
TRBJ1-1	TRBD1	TRBV6-5	-	CASITGAGTEAFF	TGTGCCAGCATAACAGGGGCAGGCACTGAAGCTTTCTTT
TRBJ1-2	-	TRBV7-2	-	CASSFGLQVYGYTF	TGTGCCAGCAGCTTCGGACTACAAGTATATGGCTACACCTTC
TRBJ2-1	-	TRBV10-2	once	CASSPGQGNEQFF	TGCGCCAGCAGTCCCGGGCAGGGCAATGAGCAGTTCTTC
TRBJ2-5	TRBD1	TRBV5-1	-	CASSLSGTGETQYF	TGCGCCAGCAGCTTATCCGGGACAGGGGAGACCCAGTACTTC
TRBJ2-5	TRBD2	TRBV15	-	CATSRRTSGETQYF	TGTGCCACCAGCAGGAGGACTAGCGGGGAGACCCAGTACTTC
TRBJ2-7	TRBD2	TRBV2	-	CASLAGTVYEQYF	TGTGCCAGCCTAGCGGGGACGGTGTACGAGCAGTACTTC
TRBJ1-3	-	TRBV7-2	-	CASSPRGGGLLYSGNTIYF	TGTGCCAGCAGCCCGCGTGGGGGAGGCCTCTTATACTCTGGAAACACCATATATTTT
TRBJ1-2	-	TRBV12-3/TRBV12-4	few	CASRTGANYGYTF	TGTGCCAGCAGGACAGGTGCTAACTATGGCTACACCTTC
TRBJ1-2	TRBD1	TRBV18	-	CASSPGQGEGYGYTF	TGTGCCAGCTCACCGGGACAGGGGGAAGGTTATGGCTACACCTTC
TRBJ2-3	-	TRBV29-1	-	CSAYAEGTSTDTQYF	TGCAGCGCCTACGCCGAGGGAACTAGCACAGATACGCAGTATTTT
TRBJ1-2	TRBD1	TRBV5-6	-	CASSLGTGGLGQGYTF	TGTGCCAGCAGCTTGGGTACAGGGGGCTTGGGACAGGGCTACACCTTC
TRBJ1-4	-	TRBV3-1/TRBV3-2	-	CASSQPLGTRAREKLFF	TGTGCCAGCAGCCAGCCCCTTGGGACTCGGGCCCGTGAAAAACTGTTTTTT
TRBJ1-5	TRBD1	TRBV28	-	CASTEQGGSNQPQHF	TGTGCCAGCACCGAACAGGGGGGTAGCAATCAGCCCCAGCATTTT
TRBJ2-1	TRBD2	TRBV10-3	once	CAIHGGTSGTSSYNEQFF	TGTGCCATCCACGGCGGGACTAGCGGAACGAGCTCCTACAATGAGCAGTTCTTC
TRBJ2-1	TRBD2	TRBV2	-	CASRRLAGYNEQFF	TGTGCCAGCAGAAGACTAGCCGGATACAATGAGCAGTTCTTC
TRBJ1-2	TRBD1	TRBV4-1	-	CASSPRQGLGGYTF	TGCGCCAGCAGCCCCCGACAGGGCTTAGGCGGCTACACCTTC
TRBJ1-1	-	TRBV12-3/TRBV12-4	-	CASSLGLNTEAFF	TGTGCCAGCAGTTTAGGTCTCAACACTGAAGCTTTCTTT
TRBJ1-4	TRBD1	TRBV19	-	CASSSPTGGVDEKLFF	TGTGCCAGTAGTTCCCCAACAGGGGGGGTGGATGAAAAACTGTTTTTT
TRBJ2-5	TRBD2	TRBV19	-	CASSSSGGGSETQYF	TGTGCCAGTAGTAGTAGCGGGGGGGGATCAGAGACCCAGTACTTC
TRBJ1-2	-	TRBV19	-	CASSFLQGRDYGYTF	TGTGCCAGTAGTTTTCTACAGGGACGGGACTATGGCTACACCTTC
TRBJ1-2	TRBD1	TRBV19	once	CASSKTGGAYGYTF	TGTGCCAGTAGTAAAACAGGGGGCGCCTATGGCTACACCTTC
TRBJ1-2	-	TRBV9	-	CASSVAVLANYGYTF	TGTGCCAGCAGCGTAGCGGTATTAGCTAACTATGGCTACACCTTC
TRBJ1-3	-	TRBV9	-	CASSVSANTIYF	TGTGCCAGCAGCGTGAGCGCAAACACCATATATTTT
TRBJ1-5	-	TRBV29-1	-	CSVATGSSNQPQHF	TGCAGCGTTGCGACGGGATCTAGCAATCAGCCCCAGCATTTT
TRBJ2-5	TRBD2	TRBV3-1/TRBV3-2	-	CASSQEGRTSGETQYF	TGTGCCAGCAGCCAAGAGGGGAGGACTAGCGGGGAGACCCAGTACTTC
TRBJ2-7	-	TRBV27	-	CASSSYSRSSYEQYF	TGTGCCAGCAGTTCTTACTCAAGGAGCTCCTACGAGCAGTACTTC
TRBJ1-5	-	TRBV5-1	once	CASSLGDSSNQPQHF	TGCGCCAGCAGCTTGGGAGACAGCAGCAATCAGCCCCAGCATTTT
TRBJ2-1	TRBD2	TRBV3-1/TRBV3-2	once	CASTRLFTSEKNEQFF	TGTGCCAGCACCCGGCTTTTCACTAGCGAGAAGAATGAGCAGTTCTTC
TRBJ2-7	-	TRBV5-5	-	CASTLQGAYEQYF	TGTGCCAGCACCCTACAGGGAGCCTACGAGCAGTACTTC
TRBJ1-1	-	TRBV5-4	-	CASSLFGQRPDAEAFF	TGTGCCAGCAGCTTATTCGGACAGCGACCCGACGCTGAAGCTTTCTTT
TRBJ2-1	-	TRBV30	-	CAWSVMGAASYNEQFF	TGTGCCTGGAGTGTTATGGGGGCCGCCTCCTACAATGAGCAGTTCTTC
TRBJ1-2	TRBD1	TRBV6-5	once	CASTNSGTGYGYTF	TGTGCCAGCACAAATTCCGGGACAGGGTATGGCTACACCTTC
TRBJ1-1	-	TRBV7-9	-	CASSLFQGGPTFF	TGTGCCAGCAGCTTATTTCAGGGAGGCCCCACTTTCTTT
TRBJ2-2	-	TRBV2	-	CASSERGITGELFF	TGTGCCAGCAGTGAACGAGGGATCACCGGGGAGCTGTTTTTT
TRBJ2-7	-	TRBV30	-	CAWSRFGQMISYEQYF	TGTGCCTGGTCAAGATTCGGACAGATGATATCCTACGAGCAGTACTTC
TRBJ2-7	-	TRBV2	few	CASSVSLASDEQYF	TGTGCCAGCAGTGTGAGCCTTGCGTCCGACGAGCAGTACTTC
TRBJ2-3	-	TRBV11-2	-	CASSLAQTDTQYF	TGTGCCAGCAGCTTAGCCCAAACAGATACGCAGTATTTT
TRBJ1-1	-	TRBV7-9	-	CASRLDGTEAFF	TGTGCCAGCCGCTTGGATGGGACAGAAGCTTTCTTT
TRBJ2-2	TRBD1	TRBV27	once	CASSSRPRTGGGTGELFF	TGTGCCAGCAGTTCACGCCCGCGGACAGGGGGCGGAACCGGGGAGCTGTTTTTT
TRBJ2-1	TRBD2	TRBV19	few	CASSLTSGPAFEQFF	TGTGCCAGTAGTTTGACTAGCGGGCCAGCCTTTGAGCAGTTCTTC
TRBJ1-6	-	TRBV6-6	-	CASSDGGLGSPLHF	TGTGCCAGCAGCGACGGAGGACTTGGTTCACCCCTCCACTTT
TRBJ2-1	-	TRBV7-9	-	CASSLSTGGNEQFF	TGTGCCAGCAGCCTCTCGACAGGTGGTAATGAGCAGTTCTTC